These 9 T cell receptor beta chains were all obtained from the same sample, sequenced in a study of T cells in localized non-small cell lung cancer. The data were produced by immunoSEQ multiplex PCR, yet TCRdb's version contains in-frame clones alone and is incomplete. The table has around 80,000 clones, around 80% seen once; the top ten hold approximately 21%. This specimen was PBMCs, taken before any cancer treatment. These receptors were taken from a man aged 40 to 70 with stage II squamous cell lung carcinoma.

The chain employs TRBV7-9 and TRBJ1-1; D unresolved. The germline V gene encodes CDR1 SEHNR and CDR2 FQNEAQ (reference sequence). The V end was cut by 4 bases, the J end by 6 bases, with 12 bases between. The CDR3 is made up of 13 amino acids. For the CDR3, the DNA is TGTGCCAGCAGCTCCTCCGGCCCCTCTGAAGCTTTCTTT. It encodes CASSSSGPSEAFF.

The chain is built from TRBV7-3 and TRBJ2-6; D assignment may be TRBD1 or TRBD2 (6 bases each). Per germline, CDR1 SGHTA and CDR2 FQGTGA. The V end was cut by 2 bases, the J end by 3 bases, with 17 bases between. This CDR3 region has 18 residues. The CDR3 loop reads CASSLGGPPKGGANVLTF. CDR3 coding DNA: TGTGCCAGCAGCTTAGGGGGGCCCCCTAAGGGTGGGGCCAACGTCCTGACTTTC.

The CDR3, as DNA: TGCGCCAGCAGCTTGGGGGACGGGTTCCAAGAGACCCAGTACTTC. This translates into CASSLGDGFQETQYF. V usage is TRBV5-1 and J usage is TRBJ2-5; D may match TRBD1 or TRBD2 (5 bases each). Trimming shortened V by 0 bases and J by 1 base, and 10 bases separated the two germline ends. The CDR3 spans 15 residues. The germline CDR1 and CDR2 sequences are SGHRS and YFSETQ.

The genes are TRBV19 and TRBJ2-7; D gene ambiguous. CDR3 length: 14 residues. CDR1 is LNHDA and CDR2 is SQIVND in the germline V gene (reference sequence). V was pared by 3 bases and J by 6 bases, with 15 bases between. This CDR3 reads CASSIRPRLGEQYF. The CDR3, as DNA: TGTGCCAGTAGTATTAGGCCGAGACTCGGCGAGCAGTACTTC. The complete variable domain, with remaining parts taken from reference TRBV19 and TRBJ2-7, reads DGGITQSPKYLFRKEGQNVTLSCEQNLNHDAMYWYRQDPGQGLRLIYYSQIVNDFQKGDIAEGYSVSREKKESFPLTVTSAQKNPTAFYLCASSIRPRLGEQYFGPGTRLTVT.

The gene calls are TRBV19 and TRBJ2-3; 14 bases agree with TRBD2. J lost 6 bases, V lost 6 bases, and 11 bases had no gene match. Germline-derived CDR1 and CDR2 are LNHDA and SQIVND (reference sequence). The CDR3 has 17 amino acids. The CDR3 sequence is CASSGTSGGATADTQYF. DNA for the CDR3: TGTGCCAGTAGCGGGACTAGCGGGGGAGCCACCGCCGATACGCAGTATTTT.

The V gene is TRBV27, the J gene TRBJ2-5; no definite D call. Germline loops: CDR1 MNHEY, CDR2 SMNVEV (reference sequence). Trimming cost V 7 bases and J 9 bases, with 12 bases left between them. The CDR3 sequence is 11 residues long. CDR3 sequence: CASNRKMAQYF. In DNA, the CDR3 is TGTGCCAGCAATCGCAAAATGGCCCAGTACTTC.

This chain uses TRBV29-1 with TRBJ2-5; D is possibly TRBD2 (7 bases). Germline loops: CDR1 SQVTM, CDR2 ANQGSEA. Trimming stripped 0 bases from V and 3 bases from J, with 11 bases between. The CDR3 totals 14 residues. The CDR3 sequence: CSVEDSGGEETQYF. CDR3 sequence (DNA): TGCAGCGTTGAAGATTCGGGGGGCGAAGAGACCCAGTACTTC.

Worth noting for this clone: At the DNA level, this CDR3 is encoded by other sequences in the same sample as well. The J gene is TRBJ1-5, the V gene TRBV28; D possibly corresponds to TRBD1 (5 bases). Germline CDR1 reads MDHEN; CDR2 reads SYDVKM. V was clipped by 8 bases and J by 1 base, with 6 bases between them. The CDR3 extends over 12 amino acids. Here the CDR3 DNA reads TGTGCCAGCCGGGGGAGCAATCAGCCCCAGCATTTT. Translated: CASRGSNQPQHF.

This clone was observed a few times. Other DNA variants within this sample encode the same CDR3. The rearrangement uses TRBV18 and TRBJ1-2; the D gene is possibly TRBD1 (5 bases). The CDR3 consists of 14 residues. Germline CDR1 is KGHSH and CDR2 is LQKENI. V lost 1 base, J lost 2 bases, and 8 bases lay in between. The CDR3 here is CASSPRAGNYGYTF. CDR3 DNA: TGTGCCAGCTCACCACGGGCAGGGAACTATGGCTACACCTTC.